This T cell receptor beta chain was identified in a study of T cell responses to AZD1222 COVID-19 vaccine (dated by TCRdb to the early 2020s). With regard to the full study: AZD1222 recipients whose second dose came at about 4 weeks and those whose second dose came at about 12 weeks were combined into one group, since spike-specific TCR depth and breadth did not differ between the two schedules. TCR sequencing covered fewer than 250 trial participants: about 210 given two doses of AZD1222 and about 26 given two doses of MenACWY control vaccine. Trial participants were enrolled by age into subgroups of 18-55, 56-69 and 70-plus years, and 148, 28 and 57 TCR-sequenced participants, respectively, were included in these subgroups.

From the cysteine up to the phenylalanine, the CDR3 has a length of 14 residues. Only the CDR3 region is kept as DNA, spanning 42 bases read in frame from base 1. Per the germline V gene, SQVTM is the CDR1 and ANQGSEA is the CDR2. The CDR3 regions of human TCRbeta chains were analyzed by immunosequencing. In the paper's pipeline: Repertoire TCRs were checked for matches against a reference library of SARS-CoV-2-specific TCRs that had been generated using the MIRA antigen-specificity platform. Breadth meant the fraction of unique TCRs that were SARS-CoV-2-associated, whereas depth meant the fraction of total T cells that were SARS-CoV-2-associated. Using the MIRA data, each spike-specific TCR was assigned both to the spike region to which the TCR was reactive and to a CD4 or CD8 class. Log10-transformed breadth and depth values were compared by one-way ANOVA with Sidak's multiple comparisons tests. TCRdb carries this immuneACCESS record with in-frame sequences only. Its versions omit some clonotypes, under half of them owing to an unresolved V gene in the studies checked, with the rest unexplained. The DNA was the basis for D and trimming; V, J and clone size are from that table. In all, the sample holds about 130,000 clones, and around nine tenths of those were seen once. The ten largest make up roughly 6.3% of the sample.

What the work shows at the level of the full study, not this receptor alone: Reportedly, close to half of the unique spike-specific TCRs recognized epitopes lying outside the regions that are mutated in the B.1.351 and B.1.1.7 variants. Only five to seven AZD1222 recipients were SARS-CoV-2 seropositive at baseline, limiting conclusions about previously exposed vaccinees. The 56-69-year group was small, and its depth increase did not reach significance, likely because of low power. Because no day 14 peak-response samples were available, repertoires were characterized only after the peak T cell response. Participants were mostly white British, with more females than males. The authors suggested clonal diversity may have been underestimated. CD4 TCRs associated with the vaccine covered the entire spike protein, and the dominant responses were in regions 160-218 and 743-854. Spike-specific TCR breadth and depth rose significantly after two AZD1222 doses compared with day 0 and with MenACWY recipients.

Concerning this clone itself: Its recognized antigen is unknown. Per-nucleotide qualities are absent, and no much larger clonotype sits a single base away.

This specimen's time point label, per the study, means: baseline before first vaccination. Vaccinee samples were obtained from the UK trials COV001 and COV002, which included a single-blind randomized controlled phase 2/3 trial of AZD1222 (ChAdOx1 nCoV-19) in healthy adults. For TCRbeta chain sequencing, PBMC samples from trial participants were taken at day 0 and at day 28 after the second dose. This chain is built from TRBV29-1 and TRBJ1-4; the D gene lacks a confident call. This sample comprised peripheral blood, obtained on day 0 of AZD1222 vaccination. This TCR was sampled from an adult in good health. Here the CDR3 is given as CRLDETTTNEKLFF. The DNA is TGCAGGCTGGACGAGACGACAACTAATGAAAAACTGTTTTTT.